This is a list of T cell receptor beta chains from one sample in a study of PD-1 blockade in mismatch repair-deficient tumors. The method was immunoSEQ multiplex PCR; TCRdb's version includes in-frame clones alone and lacks a portion of them. The sample consists of 35,000 to 40,000 clones, more than 75% of them appearing once. Specimen: peripheral blood, collected 4 weeks after starting pembrolizumab. The receptors shown here come from an adult with mismatch repair-deficient cancer. Both conserved end residues are part of each CDR3. A D gene is named only where the DNA matches it firmly. The listing skips clone size in some rows; elsewhere it reads once, few, many or a size class.

>NA|16|NA|TRBV27
CASSPDTGTITYEQYF
>NA|13|NA|TRBV27
CASSLSENYGYTF
>NA|12|NA|TRBV5-1
CASSRDIYEQYF
>NA|17|TRBD2|TRBV5-4
CASSLGARVAGGETQYF
>NA|14|NA|TRBV5-1
CASSSDSRGWGYTF
>NA|14|NA|TRBV27
CASSLIGSYNEQFF
>NA|14|TRBD1|TRBV28
CASSLTGGASEAFF
>NA|14|NA|TRBV28
CASRQGASTEKLFF
>NA|15|TRBD2|TRBV5-1
CASSPGLAGAYEQYF
>NA|15|TRBD1|TRBV19
CASSVTQGAGNTIYF
>NA|17|TRBD2|TRBV5-1
CASSLGASGPSYNEQFF
>NA|17|NA|TRBV5-6
CASTTTPGNSGANVLTF
>few|15|NA|TRBV7-8
CASSKTGNPTGELFF
>NA|17|NA|TRBV5-4
CASSQYVGLLAEYEQYF
>few|16|NA|TRBV6-5
CASSWSPQANTGELFF
>few|13|NA|TRBV19
CASSISSVYEQYF
>NA|13|NA|TRBV7-3
CASSLYGTGELFF
>NA|14|NA|TRBV6-5
CASSYFQGDYEQYF
>NA|15|TRBD1|TRBV6-1
CASRGRTGIDYGYTF
>NA|15|NA|TRBV4-3
CASSQEGLGYNEQFF
>NA|16|NA|TRBV6-6
CASSYPGRGQGNEQFF
>NA|13|TRBD1|TRBV5-4
CASSDRDPGELFF
>few|13|TRBD2|TRBV6-4
CASSTSEYNEQFF
>NA|16|TRBD2|TRBV30
CAWRPLLAGGSYEQYF
>once|17|NA|TRBV5-1
CASSLPQWTDTTDTQYF
>NA|13|NA|TRBV28
CASSFYSNYEQYF
>NA|17|TRBD1|TRBV19
CASSHGQGAAMNTEAFF
>NA|16|NA|TRBV7-9
CASSLGDGSYSYEQYF
>NA|12|NA|TRBV7-9
CASRSNGGELFF
>NA|13|NA|TRBV30
CAWARPPAYEQYF
>NA|12|NA|TRBV28
CATGTPYNEQFF
>once|16|TRBD2|TRBV4-3
CASSQGASGRSYEQFF
>NA|14|NA|TRBV29-1
CSVEGTRGTYEQYF
>NA|14|TRBD1|TRBV19
CASSIGQGGYEQYF
>NA|16|NA|TRBV7-9
CASSFQGPSGANVLTF
>NA|17|TRBD2|TRBV27
CASSSDPWGGSLGEQYF
>NA|14|NA|TRBV4-3
CASSQEASLNEQFF
>NA|15|NA|TRBV2
CASGQGYTSGNTIYF
>few|17|NA|TRBV7-3
CASSNPVGGPNTGELFF
>NA|15|NA|TRBV19
CASSIHLTANYGYTF
>NA|15|TRBD2|TRBV28
CASSSERDSTDTQYF
>NA|16|NA|TRBV5-6
CASSLRTDWGLNIQYF
>NA|14|NA|TRBV28
CASTVAGRTDTQYF
>NA|15|TRBD1|TRBV15
CATSTQGEGANVLTF
>NA|16|NA|TRBV27
CASSLARGALLETQYF
>NA|19|TRBD2|TRBV19
CASSPRTSGRWAAKNIQYF
>NA|17|TRBD1|TRBV2
CASSPYGQAVLAGEAFF